This T cell receptor beta chain originates from a study of CD8 T cells in Susac syndrome. Study-wide background: Eight of the sequenced Susac syndrome patients were in remission, and 5 or 6 had active disease. When their blood was taken, patients with Susac syndrome were therapy-naive, taking corticosteroids, or taking intravenous immunoglobulin alone.

There are 16 residues in the CDR3. Trimming left V 0 bases short and J 0 bases short, with 10 bases between. Germline values: CDR1 SGHNT, CDR2 YYREEE (reference sequence). Random hexamers were used to reverse transcribe the RNA input (0.5 to 1 ug). Multiplex immunoSEQ PCR targeted 54 Vbeta and 13 Jbeta TCR beta segments. Each CDR3 protein gets one entry after TCRdb re-called the immunoSEQ multiplex PCR reads with MiXCR. The table lists about 180,000 distinct CDR3 sequences, roughly 94% of them singletons. The specimen was CD4+ T cells from PBMCs. This clonotype originated in a human donor with Susac syndrome. The rearrangement uses TRBV5-4 and TRBJ2-1; D not certain. The DNA of the CDR3 is TGTGCCAGCAGCTTGGGAGGACGCAGCTCCTACAATGAGCAGTTCTTC. Its protein product is CASSLGGRSSYNEQFF.